The 20 T cell receptor beta chains reported below all come from one sample, sequenced in a study of cytomegalovirus exposure and HLA in healthy donors. A multiplex PCR was run with 60 Vbeta primers and 13 Jbeta primers. TCRdb's table, derived via immunoSEQ multiplex PCR, lists solely in-frame clones and lacks some. The table lists some 170,000 clones, 70% to 75% of them singletons. The material sequenced was PBMCs. The receptors stem from a male donor in good health and CMV-seronegative.

The genes are TRBV6-1 and TRBJ1-1; D call uncertain. This CDR3 region has 13 residues. The germline V gene encodes CDR1 MNHNS and CDR2 SASEGT. Trimming left V 4 bases short and J 0 bases short, with 6 bases between. CDR3 in DNA: TGTGCCAGCAGTGGGCACCTGAACACTGAAGCTTTCTTT. It yields the protein CASSGHLNTEAFF.

This clone was observed once. The rearrangement uses TRBV10-3 and TRBJ1-5; D remains ambiguous. The CDR3 has 15 amino acids. V lost 0 bases and J 0 bases, leaving 6 bases between the germline ends. Germline-derived CDR1 and CDR2 are ENHRY and SYGVKD. The CDR3 here is CAISESGGSNQPQHF. Written as DNA, the CDR3 is TGTGCCATCAGTGAGTCTGGCGGTAGCAATCAGCCCCAGCATTTT.

The V and J genes are TRBV19 and TRBJ2-1, with 7 bases matching TRBD2. The CDR3 is 17 residues long. CDR1 LNHDA and CDR2 SQIVND come from the germline V gene (reference sequence). The trim removed 2 bases at V and 0 bases at J, leaving 7 bases unmatched. The CDR3 bases are TGTGCCAGTAGTATATCTCTAGCGGCTAGCTCCTACAATGAGCAGTTCTTC. Encoded protein: CASSISLAASSYNEQFF.

The chain has TRBV19 and TRBJ2-3; D may be TRBD2 (5 bases). The germline V gene encodes CDR1 LNHDA and CDR2 SQIVND (reference sequence). This CDR3 region has 13 residues. The V end was cut by 6 bases, the J end by 1 base, with 8 bases between. CDR3 amino acids: CASRGGGTDTQYF. CDR3 coding DNA: TGTGCCAGTAGAGGAGGAGGCACAGATACGCAGTATTTT.

CDR3 residues: CASIGGAGELFF. The CDR3 nucleotides are TGTGCCAGTATCGGGGGGGCGGGGGAGCTGTTTTTT. The chain joins TRBV19 to TRBJ2-2, with 8 bases identical to TRBD2. V gave up 7 bases and J gave up 8 bases; unmatched junction bases: 3. This CDR3 spans 12 amino acids. In germline, CDR1 is LNHDA, CDR2 SQIVND (reference sequence).

The rearrangement links TRBV27 to TRBJ2-7; 8 nucleotides agree with TRBD1. The CDR3 runs 14 residues. Germline V gene data show CDR1 as MNHEY and CDR2 as SMNVEV (reference sequence). The J segment lost 7 bases and the V segment lost 3 bases, leaving 8 bases of the junction unmatched. For the CDR3, the DNA is TGTGCCAGCAGTTTCGCGGACAGGGCACGGGAGCAGTACTTC. This translates into CASSFADRAREQYF.

The chain recombines TRBV29-1 with TRBJ1-2, with 8 positions matching TRBD1. CDR3 size: 12 residues. Germline V gene sequence: CDR1 SQVTM, CDR2 ANQGSEA. The DNA of the CDR3 is TGCGCTTGGGGTACAGGGGGCTATGGCTACACCTTC. Protein: CAWGTGGYGYTF. Full variable domain (rest looked up from reference TRBV29-1 and TRBJ1-2): SAVISQKPSRDICQRGTSLTIQCQVDSQVTMMFWYRQQPGQSLTLIATANQGSEATYESGFVIDKFPISRPNLTFSTLTVSNMSPEDSSIYLCAWGTGGYGYTFGSGTRLTVV.

The genes are TRBV7-2 and TRBJ2-2, with D perhaps TRBD2 (5 bases). The CDR3 spans 17 residues. V dropped 8 bases and J dropped 6 bases, with 25 bases sitting between them. CDR1 SGHTA and CDR2 FQGNSA come from the germline V gene. CDR3 DNA: TGTGCCAGCGCCCCGACTCTAGCAGACGGCACCGCCGGGGAGCTGTTTTTT. As protein: CASAPTLADGTAGELFF.

The rearrangement joins TRBV6-5 to TRBJ2-1; TRBD2 aligns across 9 bases. This CDR3 is built from 15 residues. J was trimmed by 0 bases and V by 5 bases; bases with no gene match: 2. Germline assignment: CDR1 MNHEY and CDR2 SVGAGI. In DNA, the CDR3 is TGTGCCAGCAGTCCTAGCGGGACCTCCTACAATGAGCAGTTCTTC. Translating it yields CASSPSGTSYNEQFF.

V gene TRBV28 combines with J gene TRBJ1-6, with 9 bases lining up with TRBD1. In germline, CDR1 is MDHEN, CDR2 SYDVKM. V lost 4 bases and J lost 10; bases outside the gene matches: 8. This CDR3 region has 15 residues. CDR3 DNA sequence: TGTGCCAGCAGTTCTACTACAGGGGGCAGATCACCCCTCCACTTT. Translating it yields CASSSTTGGRSPLHF.

The sample holds one count of this clone. The J gene is TRBJ1-1, the V gene TRBV6-5; D call uncertain. CDR1 is MNHEY, CDR2 SVGAGI, per germline. The V and J ends lost 7 bases and 5 bases respectively, with 11 bases between them. The CDR3 is made up of 12 amino acids. CDR3 sequence (DNA): TGTGCCAGCACCGTCCCGGGGACTGAAGCTTTCTTT. Amino acids: CASTVPGTEAFF.

The rearrangement links TRBV27 to TRBJ1-5; D is possibly TRBD1 (5 bases). Germline V gene lookup returns CDR1 MNHEY and CDR2 SMNVEV (reference sequence). Trimming removed 6 bases at V and 7 bases at J, with 16 bases between. The CDR3 consists of 14 residues. The CDR3 loop is CASSVRGMGQPQHF. In DNA form, the CDR3 reads TGTGCCAGCAGCGTGCGGGGGATGGGGCAGCCCCAGCATTTT.

The chain combines TRBV23-1 with TRBJ1-1, with 7 bases identical to TRBD1. TRBV23-1 is assigned to the ORF class and has an uncertain function. V gave up 4 bases and J gave up 7 bases; unmatched junction bases: 12. This CDR3 is 15 amino acids long. The DNA of the CDR3 is TGCGCCAGCAGTCCCAAAGACAGGGCGGGGGGTGAAGCTTTCTTT. Translated: CASSPKDRAGGEAFF.

The chain employs TRBV7-3 and TRBJ2-7; 9 bases are shared with TRBD2. The CDR3 runs 15 residues. V dropped 3 bases and J dropped 5; count of bases not matched to a gene: 8. CDR1 and CDR2 from the germline V gene are SGHTA and FQGTGA. CDR3 amino acids: CASSLGRGGPDEQYF. DNA for the CDR3: TGTGCCAGCAGCTTGGGGCGGGGGGGCCCGGACGAGCAGTACTTC. Filled out from reference TRBV7-3 and TRBJ2-7, the complete variable domain reads GAGVSQTPSNKVTEKGKYVELRCDPISGHTALYWYRQSLGQGPEFLIYFQGTGAADDSGLPNDRFFAVRPEGSVSTLKIQRTERGDSAVYLCASSLGRGGPDEQYFGPGTRLTVT.

This sequence joins TRBV28 and TRBJ2-3; D is perhaps TRBD2 (7 bases). Trimming pared 7 bases from V and 2 bases from J, leaving 16 bases between. The CDR3 runs 15 residues. The germline V gene has CDR1 MDHEN and CDR2 SYDVKM. The DNA of the CDR3 is TGTGCCAGCACCTCGGCGGGGGCACCCACAGATACGCAGTATTTT. Its translation: CASTSAGAPTDTQYF.

J is TRBJ2-7 and V is TRBV10-2, with D hard to call. V lost 2 bases and J 3 bases, leaving 5 bases between the germline ends. From germline, CDR1 is WSHSY and CDR2 SAAADI. CDR3 length: 12 amino acids. Here the CDR3 DNA reads TGCGCCAGCAGTGAGCTCGTCTACGAGCAGTACTTC. It codes for CASSELVYEQYF.

This clone was picked up a small number of times. The same CDR3 is also encoded by other DNA sequences in this sample. The J gene is TRBJ2-7, the V gene TRBV19; TRBD1 agrees at 10 bases. Trimming cost V 3 bases and J 3 bases; bases outside gene matches: 2. This CDR3 comprises 14 residues. Looked up from germline, CDR1 is LNHDA and CDR2 is SQIVND (reference sequence). CDR3 bases: TGTGCCAGTAGTATCAGGACAGGGGGCTACGAGCAGTACTTC. Residues: CASSIRTGGYEQYF.

Of note for this clone: The same CDR3 also results from other DNA sequences found in this sample. The rearrangement links TRBV30 to TRBJ1-3, with TRBD1 matching over 8 bases. Trimming at V came to 2 bases and at J to 3 bases, leaving 9 bases not matched to a gene. Germline CDR1 and CDR2: GTSNPN and SVGIG (reference sequence). CDR3 length: 16 amino acids. The DNA of the CDR3 is TGTGCCTGGAGTTTATCAGGGGGCTATAGTGGAAACACCATATATTTT. This codes for CAWSLSGGYSGNTIYF.

The chain joins TRBV6-5 to TRBJ2-1; 9 bases fit TRBD2. CDR1 and CDR2 from the germline V gene are MNHEY and SVGAGI. V lost 5 bases, J lost 4 bases, and 6 bases stayed unmatched. The CDR3 contains 15 residues. The CDR3 is CASSTLAGIYNEQFF. The CDR3 nucleotides are TGTGCCAGCAGTACCCTAGCGGGAATATACAATGAGCAGTTCTTC.

This chain uses TRBV5-1 with TRBJ2-1; TRBD2 matches at 9 bases. The trim removed 0 bases at V and 7 bases at J, leaving 5 bases unmatched. Germline CDR1 reads SGHRS; CDR2 reads YFSETQ. This CDR3 is built from 15 residues. The CDR3 bases are TGCGCCAGCAGCTTGGGTGGGACTAGCAGGAATGAGCAGTTCTTC. Residues: CASSLGGTSRNEQFF.